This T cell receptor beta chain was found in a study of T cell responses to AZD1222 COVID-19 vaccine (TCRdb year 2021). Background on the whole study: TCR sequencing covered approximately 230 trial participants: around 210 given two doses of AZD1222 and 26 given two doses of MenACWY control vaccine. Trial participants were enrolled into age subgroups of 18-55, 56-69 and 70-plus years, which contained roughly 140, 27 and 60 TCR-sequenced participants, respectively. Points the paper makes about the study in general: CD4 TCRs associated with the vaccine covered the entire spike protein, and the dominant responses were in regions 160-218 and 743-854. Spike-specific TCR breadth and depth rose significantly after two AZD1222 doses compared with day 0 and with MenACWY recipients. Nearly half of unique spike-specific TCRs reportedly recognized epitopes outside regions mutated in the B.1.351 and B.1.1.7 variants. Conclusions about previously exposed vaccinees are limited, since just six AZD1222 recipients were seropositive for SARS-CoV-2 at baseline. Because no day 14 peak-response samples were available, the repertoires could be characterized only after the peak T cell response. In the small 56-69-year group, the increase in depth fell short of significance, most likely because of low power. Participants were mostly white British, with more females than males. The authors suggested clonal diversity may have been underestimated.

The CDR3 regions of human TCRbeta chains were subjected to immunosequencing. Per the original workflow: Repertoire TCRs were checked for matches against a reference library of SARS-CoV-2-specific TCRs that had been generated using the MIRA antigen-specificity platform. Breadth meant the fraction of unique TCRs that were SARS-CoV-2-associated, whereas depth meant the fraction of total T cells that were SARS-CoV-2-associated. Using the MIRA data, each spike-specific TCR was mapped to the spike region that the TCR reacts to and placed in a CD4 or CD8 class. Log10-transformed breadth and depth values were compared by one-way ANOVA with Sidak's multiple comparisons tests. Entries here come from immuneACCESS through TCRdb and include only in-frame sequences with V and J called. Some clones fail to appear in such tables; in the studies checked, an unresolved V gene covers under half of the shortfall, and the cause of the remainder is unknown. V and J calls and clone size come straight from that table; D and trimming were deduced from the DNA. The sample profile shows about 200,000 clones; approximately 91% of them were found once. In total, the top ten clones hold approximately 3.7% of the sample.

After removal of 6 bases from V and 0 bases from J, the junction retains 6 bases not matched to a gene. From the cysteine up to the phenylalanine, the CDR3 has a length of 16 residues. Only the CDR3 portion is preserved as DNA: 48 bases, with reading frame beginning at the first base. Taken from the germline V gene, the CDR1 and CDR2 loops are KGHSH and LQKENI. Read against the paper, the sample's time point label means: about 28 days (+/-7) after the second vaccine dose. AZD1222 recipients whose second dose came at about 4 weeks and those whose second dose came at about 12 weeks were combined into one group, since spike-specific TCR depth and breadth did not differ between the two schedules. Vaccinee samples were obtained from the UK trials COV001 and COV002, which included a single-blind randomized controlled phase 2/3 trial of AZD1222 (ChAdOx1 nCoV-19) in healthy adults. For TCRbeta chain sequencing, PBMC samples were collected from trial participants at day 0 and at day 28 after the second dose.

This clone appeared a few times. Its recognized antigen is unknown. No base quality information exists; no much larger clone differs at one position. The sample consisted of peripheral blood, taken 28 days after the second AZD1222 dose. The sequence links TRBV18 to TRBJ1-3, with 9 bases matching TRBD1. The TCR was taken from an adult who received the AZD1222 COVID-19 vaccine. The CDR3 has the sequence CASSITGQGSGNTIYF. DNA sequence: TGTGCCAGCTCGATTACGGGACAGGGCTCTGGAAACACCATATATTTT.